A selection of T cell receptor beta chains follows, all from one sample in a study of cytomegalovirus exposure and HLA in healthy donors. Generated by immunoSEQ multiplex PCR, the TCRdb table keeps only in-frame clones and is missing some. This table has over 150,000 clones, 84% appearing once. The specimen sequenced was PBMCs. The receptors derive from a woman younger than 35 in good health and CMV-seropositive. Both conserved end residues are part of each CDR3. A D gene is named only where the DNA matches it firmly. Expanded clones get a size class; other rows say once, few or many, or leave the size out.

D,V,size,J,length,DNA,CDR3
TRBD1,TRBV27,-,TRBJ2-7,14,TGTGCCAGCAGTTTATCGACAGGGTACTACGAGCAGTACTTC,CASSLSTGYYEQYF
-,TRBV5-6,once,TRBJ1-4,16,TGTGCCAGCAGCTTTATGATAAAGGGGCCAGTAGGAAAACTGTTTTTT,CASSFMIKGPVGKLFF
-,TRBV9,-,TRBJ1-1,13,TGTGCCAGCAGCGCCTCCCCGGAGGGTGAAGCTTTCTTT,CASSASPEGEAFF
-,TRBV25-1,-,TRBJ2-6,15,TGTGCCAGCAGTGCCAGGGGTTCTGGGGCCAACGTCCTGACTTTC,CASSARGSGANVLTF
-,TRBV5-8,-,TRBJ1-5,15,TGTGCCAGCAGCATTGGGGGGGTTGCAAATCAGCCCCAGCATTTT,CASSIGGVANQPQHF
-,TRBV7-6,-,TRBJ2-1,12,TGTGCCAGCAGCCGCTCCTACAATGAGCAGTTCTTC,CASSRSYNEQFF
TRBD1,TRBV6-5,-,TRBJ2-7,14,TGTGCCAGCAGTCGGGACAGGGGGTTTGGCGAGCAGTACTTC,CASSRDRGFGEQYF
-,TRBV5-4,-,TRBJ2-3,14,TGTGCCAGCAGCCCGCGAACGCAAACAGATACGCAGTATTTT,CASSPRTQTDTQYF
TRBD1,TRBV2,many,TRBJ2-7,13,TGTGCCAGCAGTGCCCGACAGGGAGTCGAGCAGTACTTC,CASSARQGVEQYF
-,TRBV5-1,-,TRBJ2-7,12,TGCGCCAGCAGCTCGGGCCAGGGCGGGCAGTACTTC,CASSSGQGGQYF
-,TRBV5-6,-,TRBJ2-1,13,TGTGCCAGCAGCTTGGCCGGGGACATTTTGCAGTTCTTC,CASSLAGDILQFF
-,TRBV9,once,TRBJ1-1,15,TGTGCCAGCAGCCCCACGGTCGGAGCCCCAACGGAAGCTTTCTTT,CASSPTVGAPTEAFF
-,TRBV6-4,-,TRBJ1-6,14,TGTGCCAGCAGTGACGACAGGAGGAGTTCACCCCTCCACTTT,CASSDDRRSSPLHF
-,TRBV21-1,once,TRBJ2-1,14,TGTGCCATCGAGGGCCTCAGCTCCTACAATGAGCAGTTCTTC,CAIEGLSSYNEQFF
TRBD1,TRBV6-6,-,TRBJ1-6,16,TGTGCCAGCAGTTACTCGCCGGGACAGGGTAACTCACCCCTCCACTTT,CASSYSPGQGNSPLHF
-,TRBV11-3,few,TRBJ1-5,13,TGTGCCACCGCACAGGGATACAATCAGCCCCAGCATTTT,CATAQGYNQPQHF
TRBD1,TRBV5-1,-,TRBJ1-2,14,TGCGCCAGCAGCGTGCTCCGGGACAGCTATGGCTACACCTTC,CASSVLRDSYGYTF
-,TRBV19,-,TRBJ1-1,14,TGTGCCAGTAGTATTGGGGGGGTTCGAACTGAAGCTTTCTTT,CASSIGGVRTEAFF
-,TRBV11-2,-,TRBJ1-2,19,TGTGCCAGCAGCTCAGCGTTAAGGGCGTACATCGGGGAAGACTATGGCTACACCTTC,CASSSALRAYIGEDYGYTF
TRBD2,TRBV7-9,-,TRBJ2-7,16,TGTGCCAGCAGCTTGCAGCCCCTGGGGGGGTTCTACGAGCAGTACTTC,CASSLQPLGGFYEQYF
-,TRBV18,-,TRBJ1-2,13,TGTGCCAGCTCACGCGGTTCCAGCTATGGCTACACCTTC,CASSRGSSYGYTF
TRBD2,TRBV5-4,-,TRBJ2-1,18,TGTGCCAGCAGGGCCGGGACTAGCGGGGTTCTCTCCTACAATGAGCAGTTCTTC,CASRAGTSGVLSYNEQFF
-,TRBV7-8,once,TRBJ2-5,14,TGTGCCAGCAGCTTAGCGGAGGAAGTGGAGACCCAGTACTTC,CASSLAEEVETQYF
TRBD1,TRBV9,-,TRBJ1-1,15,TGTGCCAGCAGCGAATTTAAGACAGGGCGGACTGAAGCTTTCTTT,CASSEFKTGRTEAFF
-,TRBV29-1,-,TRBJ1-1,12,TGCAGCGTTGAAGATCAGGGCACTGAAGCTTTCTTT,CSVEDQGTEAFF
-,TRBV5-4,-,TRBJ1-1,15,TGTGCCAGCAGCCCAAGGGGGGGGCAGCGCACTGAAGCTTTCTTT,CASSPRGGQRTEAFF
-,TRBV12-5,-,TRBJ1-1,13,TGTGCTAGTGGTTGGGCGGGGAACACTGAAGCTTTCTTT,CASGWAGNTEAFF
TRBD2,TRBV6-5,few,TRBJ2-7,14,TGTGCCAGCAGTTACGGGACTAGCGGTTACGAGCAGTACTTC,CASSYGTSGYEQYF
TRBD2,TRBV4-1,few,TRBJ2-7,15,TGCGCCAGCAGCCAAGGTACTAGCGTAGACTACGAGCAGTACTTC,CASSQGTSVDYEQYF
-,TRBV18,-,TRBJ1-1,17,TGTGCCAGCTCACCACTAACAGCTTCTGGAATGAACACTGAAGCTTTCTTT,CASSPLTASGMNTEAFF
-,TRBV7-8,-,TRBJ2-7,17,TGTGCCAGCAGCCTCTTGGTCGGCAGGGAACTCGGGCGTGAGCAGTACTTC,CASSLLVGRELGREQYF
TRBD1,TRBV7-9,-,TRBJ1-2,13,TGTGCCAGCAGCTTGGGACAGGGGTCGGGCTACACCTTC,CASSLGQGSGYTF
-,TRBV5-1,-,TRBJ2-7,16,TGCGCCAGCAGCTTGGCTGGACTAACTGGTCTTTACGAGCAGTACTTC,CASSLAGLTGLYEQYF
TRBD1,TRBV30,-,TRBJ2-1,16,TGTGCCTGGAGTAGGCCGGGACAGGGGAAGGCCCATGAGCAGTTCTTC,CAWSRPGQGKAHEQFF
-,TRBV7-9,once,TRBJ2-3,16,TGTGCCAGCAGCCCCTTACAGGGTAGGAGGACAGATACGCAGTATTTT,CASSPLQGRRTDTQYF
TRBD2,TRBV7-3,-,TRBJ2-5,17,TGTGCCAGCAGCTTAATGCCGGGACTAGCGGGGGCAGAGACCCAGTACTTC,CASSLMPGLAGAETQYF
-,TRBV5-5,once,TRBJ1-6,14,TGTGCCAGCAGCGGTGGGGGGGATAATTCACCCCTCCACTTT,CASSGGGDNSPLHF
-,TRBV9,-,TRBJ1-4,15,TGTGCCAGCAGCGGAGCCCCGGGAGTTAATGAAAAACTGTTTTTT,CASSGAPGVNEKLFF
TRBD1,TRBV10-3,-,TRBJ2-7,13,TGTGCCGCACAGGGGCCGAGCTCCTACGAGCAGTACTTC,CAAQGPSSYEQYF
TRBD1,TRBV2,once,TRBJ1-6,13,TGTGCCAGGAACAGGGGGAAAAATTCACCCCTCCACTTT,CARNRGKNSPLHF
-,TRBV5-4,-,TRBJ1-2,14,TGTGCCAGCAGCCACCAAAGGGGAATCTATGGCTACACCTTC,CASSHQRGIYGYTF